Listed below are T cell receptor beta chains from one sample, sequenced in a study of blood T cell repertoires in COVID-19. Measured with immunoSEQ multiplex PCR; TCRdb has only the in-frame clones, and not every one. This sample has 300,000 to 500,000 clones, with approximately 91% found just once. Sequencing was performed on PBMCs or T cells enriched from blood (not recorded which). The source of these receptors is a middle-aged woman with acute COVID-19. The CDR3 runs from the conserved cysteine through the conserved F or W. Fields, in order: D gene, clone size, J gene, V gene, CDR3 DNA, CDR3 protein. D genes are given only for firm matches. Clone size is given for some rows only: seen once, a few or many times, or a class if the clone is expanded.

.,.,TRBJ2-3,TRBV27,TGTGCCAGCAGTTCTCTCACAGGGACAGATACGCAGTATTTT,CASSSLTGTDTQYF
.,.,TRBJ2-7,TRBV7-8,TGTGCCAGCAGCCGGCTGGATTTTGGGGCAGATTCACGCGAGCAGTACTTC,CASSRLDFGADSREQYF
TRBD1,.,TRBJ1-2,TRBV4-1,TGCGCCAGCAGCCAAGCCGGGACAGGGGATTATGGCTACACCTTC,CASSQAGTGDYGYTF
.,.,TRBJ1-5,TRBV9,TGTGCCGGCTCGAGGAGTTATAGCAATCAGCCCCAGCATTTT,CAGSRSYSNQPQHF
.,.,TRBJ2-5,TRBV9,TGTGCCAGCAGCCTTGAGTCCGGGACACGACAAGAGACCCAGTACTTC,CASSLESGTRQETQYF
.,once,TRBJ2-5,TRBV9,TGTGCCAGCAGCGTAGCGGGGAGCGTAGGAGAGACCCAGTACTTC,CASSVAGSVGETQYF
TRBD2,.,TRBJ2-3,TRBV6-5,TGTGCCAGCACAGCGGGGGGGCCGGGGGATACGCAGTATTTT,CASTAGGPGDTQYF
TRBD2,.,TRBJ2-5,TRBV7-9,TGTGCCAGCAGCCGCACTAGCGGGGGTAAGACCCAGTACTTC,CASSRTSGGKTQYF
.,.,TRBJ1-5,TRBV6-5,TGTGCCAGCAGTTACGCAGGGAGCAATCAGCCCCAGCATTTT,CASSYAGSNQPQHF
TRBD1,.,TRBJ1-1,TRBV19,TGTGCCAGTAGTATGAACAGGGGAACTGAAGCTTTCTTT,CASSMNRGTEAFF
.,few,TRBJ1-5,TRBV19,TGTGCCAGTAGTATTGAGGGTTGGCGGGGGAGCAGCAATCAGCCCCAGCATTTT,CASSIEGWRGSSNQPQHF
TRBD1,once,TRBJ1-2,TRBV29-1,TGCAGCGTTGAAAGGGACAGCGCCTTC,CSVERDSAF
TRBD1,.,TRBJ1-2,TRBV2,TGTGCCAGCAGATCGGGACAGCGAGACTATGGCTACACCTTC,CASRSGQRDYGYTF
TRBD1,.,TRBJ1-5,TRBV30,TGTGCCTGGGGACAGGGGGGGCAGCCCCAGCATTTT,CAWGQGGQPQHF
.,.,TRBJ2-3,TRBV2,TGTGCCAGCAGTACTAACAAAGGAGATACGCAGTATTTT,CASSTNKGDTQYF
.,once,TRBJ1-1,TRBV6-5,TGTGCCAGCAGCCGAGAGAACACTGAAGCTTTCTTT,CASSRENTEAFF
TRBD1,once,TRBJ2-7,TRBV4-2,TGTGCCAGCAGCCCCCAGACAGGGTCTTACTACGAGCAGTACTTC,CASSPQTGSYYEQYF
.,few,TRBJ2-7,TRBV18,TGTGCCAGCTCACCTCAGGGTTGGGAGCAGTACTTC,CASSPQGWEQYF
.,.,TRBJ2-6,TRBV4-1,TGCGCCAGCAGCCCCCCCCGCTCTGGGGCCAACGTCCTGACTTTC,CASSPPRSGANVLTF
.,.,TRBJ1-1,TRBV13,TGTGCCAGCAGCTTAGGCATGACATTGAACACTGAAGCTTTCTTT,CASSLGMTLNTEAFF
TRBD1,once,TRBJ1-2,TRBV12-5,TGTGCTAGTGGACCCGGGACAGGGATCTATGGCTACACCTTC,CASGPGTGIYGYTF
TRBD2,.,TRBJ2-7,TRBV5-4,TGTGCCAGCAGCTCCGGGACTAGCGGGAGAACCTACGAGCAGTACTTC,CASSSGTSGRTYEQYF
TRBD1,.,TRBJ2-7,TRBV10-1,TGCGCCAGCCCGGACAGGGGCTACGAGCAGTACTTC,CASPDRGYEQYF
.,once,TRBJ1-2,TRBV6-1,TGTGCCAGCAGTGACACTCAACAGGGCTGGTATGGCTACACCTTC,CASSDTQQGWYGYTF
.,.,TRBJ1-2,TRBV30,TGTGCCTGGAGTGTACAGGGTCTTGGCTACACCTTC,CAWSVQGLGYTF
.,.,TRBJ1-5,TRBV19,TGTGCCAGTAGTATAGGGGGACCGCGGGACCAGCCCCAGCATTTT,CASSIGGPRDQPQHF
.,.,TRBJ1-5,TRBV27,TGTGCCAGCAGTTCCCTCAATCAGCCCCAGCATTTT,CASSSLNQPQHF
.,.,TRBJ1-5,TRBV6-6,TGTGCCAGCATTCGGCAGGGGTCGTTCTTGGGCAATCAGCCCCAGCATTTT,CASIRQGSFLGNQPQHF
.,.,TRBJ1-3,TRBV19,TGTGCCAGTAGTATACGACAGGCTGGAAACACCATATATTTT,CASSIRQAGNTIYF
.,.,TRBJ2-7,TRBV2,TGTGCCAGCCGAGTCGACATGAACTCCTACGAGCAGTACTTC,CASRVDMNSYEQYF
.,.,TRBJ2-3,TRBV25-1,TGTGCCAGCAGTTCTGCAGGATCCACAGATACGCAGTATTTT,CASSSAGSTDTQYF
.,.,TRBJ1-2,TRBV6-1,TGTGCCAGCAGTGATGGGGACTGGGGCTACACCTTC,CASSDGDWGYTF
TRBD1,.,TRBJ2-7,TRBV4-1,TGCGCCAGCAGCCAAGTTGGGACAGGGATCTACGAGCAGTACTTC,CASSQVGTGIYEQYF
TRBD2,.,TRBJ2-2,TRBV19,TGTGCCAGTAGTATAGAGGGACTAGTTCCCCGGGAGCTGTTTTTT,CASSIEGLVPRELFF
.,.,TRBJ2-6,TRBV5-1,TGCGCCAGCAGCCTGCTTTCGGGGTCTGGGGCCAACGTCCTGACTTTC,CASSLLSGSGANVLTF
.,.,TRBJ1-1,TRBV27,TGTGCCAGCAGTCTTAACAGGGATTACACTGAAGCTTTCTTT,CASSLNRDYTEAFF
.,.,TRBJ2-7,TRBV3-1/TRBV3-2,TGTGCCAGCAGCCAAGCTTCCGGGAACGAGCAGTACTTC,CASSQASGNEQYF
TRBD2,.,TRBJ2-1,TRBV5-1,TGCGCCAGCAGCTCGCCGGGAGGTTTCGATGAGCAGTTCTTC,CASSSPGGFDEQFF
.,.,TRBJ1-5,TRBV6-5,TGTGCCAGCAGTTGGGGCAGCGGCAATCAGCCCCAGCATTTT,CASSWGSGNQPQHF
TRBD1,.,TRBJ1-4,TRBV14,TGTGCCAGCAGCGCCCGGGACAGTAGATATGAAAAACTGTTTTTT,CASSARDSRYEKLFF
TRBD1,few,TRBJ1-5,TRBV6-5,TGTGCCAGCAGCCGGGACAGGGATCAGCCCCAGCATTTT,CASSRDRDQPQHF
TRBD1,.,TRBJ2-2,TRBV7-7,TGTGCCAGCAGCCCAAGGACAGGGAACACCGGGGAGCTGTTTTTT,CASSPRTGNTGELFF
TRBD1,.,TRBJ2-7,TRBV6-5,TGTGCCAGCAGCCGTGGACAGGGTCAAGAGCAGTACTTC,CASSRGQGQEQYF
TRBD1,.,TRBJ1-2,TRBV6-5,TGTGCCAGCAGTTACGACCCCGAGGGGGCAGAAGGCTACACCTTC,CASSYDPEGAEGYTF
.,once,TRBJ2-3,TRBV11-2,TGTGCCAGCAGCTTAGTTGTAGGGGTCGAAGATACGCAGTATTTT,CASSLVVGVEDTQYF
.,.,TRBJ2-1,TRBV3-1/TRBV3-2,TGTGCCAGCAGCCAAGATGAGGCTAGCCACAATGAGCAGTTCTTC,CASSQDEASHNEQFF
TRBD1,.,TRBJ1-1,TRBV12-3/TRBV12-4,TGTGCCAGCAGTTACACAGGGGGCACTGAAGCTTTCTTT,CASSYTGGTEAFF
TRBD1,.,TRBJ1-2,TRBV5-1,TGCGCCAGCAAGACCGGGACAGCTAACTATGGCTACACCTTC,CASKTGTANYGYTF
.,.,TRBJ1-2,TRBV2,TGTGCCAGCAGGGCTAGACTCGGAGCAAACTATGGCTACACCTTC,CASRARLGANYGYTF
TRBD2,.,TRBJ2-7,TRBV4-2,TGTGCCAGCAGCCAAAGCGGGGGGTCGAGCTCCTACGAGCAGTACTTC,CASSQSGGSSSYEQYF
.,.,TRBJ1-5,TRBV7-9,TGTGCCAGCAACAAGACGGTCCCCCGAGACACAGAACCCAGCAATCAGCCCCAGCATTTT,CASNKTVPRDTEPSNQPQHF
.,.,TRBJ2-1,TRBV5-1,TGCGCCAGCAGTGAGGGATTGAGCTCCTACAATGAGCAGTTCTTC,CASSEGLSSYNEQFF
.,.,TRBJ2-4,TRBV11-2,TGTGCCAGTAATGGGGGCGGATCGAACATTCAGTACTTC,CASNGGGSNIQYF
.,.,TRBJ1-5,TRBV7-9,TGTGCCAGCAGCTTAGCCGGGACTGGGGTTCGATCAGCCCAGCATTTT,CASSLAGTGVRSAQHF
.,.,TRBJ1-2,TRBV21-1,TGTGCCAGCAGCAAGGTAAAGGGACAGGGGAACTATGGCTACACCTTC,CASSKVKGQGNYGYTF